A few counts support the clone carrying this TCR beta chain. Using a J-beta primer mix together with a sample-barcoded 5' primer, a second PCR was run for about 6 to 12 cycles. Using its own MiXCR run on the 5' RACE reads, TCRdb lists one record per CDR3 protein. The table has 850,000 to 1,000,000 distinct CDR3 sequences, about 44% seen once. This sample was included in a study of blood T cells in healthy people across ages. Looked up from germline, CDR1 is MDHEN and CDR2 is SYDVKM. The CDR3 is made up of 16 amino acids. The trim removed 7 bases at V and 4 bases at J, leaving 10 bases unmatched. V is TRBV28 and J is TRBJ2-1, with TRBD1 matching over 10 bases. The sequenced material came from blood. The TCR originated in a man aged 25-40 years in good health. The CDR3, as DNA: TGTGCCAGCAAGGACCCGCCGGGACAGGGGTACAATGAGCAGTTCTTC. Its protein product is CASKDPPGQGYNEQFF.